This T cell receptor (beta chain) comes out of a study of OX40 agonist ivuxolimab in advanced cancers. Study background: Patients were infused with ivuxolimab every 2 weeks at 0.01 to 10 mg/kg. Participants, 75% to 90% male, averaged roughly 55 years of age, ranging from 23 to 79. Points from the study as a whole: Individuals who were partial responders at 0.1-3.0 mg/kg had clonal expansion that ranked among the lowest.

Germline assignment: CDR1 MNHNY and CDR2 SVGAGI (reference sequence). This CDR3 has 14 residues. Trimming took 2 bases from V and 3 from J, leaving 11 bases between them. Of note for this clone: Antigen unknown.

It was autoimmune disease history or systemic immunosuppression that excluded patients. Using immunoSEQ multiplex PCR, the repertoire was profiled, and TCRdb retains in-frame clones only, with some absent. The repertoire includes roughly 130,000 clones, over 85% of them detected once, and about 0.15% sits in the top ten. The chain recombines TRBV6-6 with TRBJ2-7; D is possibly TRBD1 (6 bases). The origin of this receptor is an adult with an advanced solid tumor such as melanoma, head and neck, liver or kidney cancer. This specimen was CD4+ or CD8+ T cells sorted from blood, taken in a trial of the OX40 agonist ivuxolimab. The CDR3 coding sequence is TGTGCCAGCAGTTACGAGCACAGGGACTACGAGCAGTACTTC. It translates to CASSYEHRDYEQYF.